The 30 T cell receptor beta chains in this list originate from one sample, sequenced in a study of shared clonotypes between healthy human individuals. Generated by immunoSEQ multiplex PCR, the TCRdb table keeps only in-frame clones and is missing some. In the table there are around 600,000 clones, approximately 95% of which are singletons. Selected positively for CCR7 and CD45RO-negative, naive CD8 cells excluded terminally differentiated effector memory CD45RA+ cells. Sample: naive CD8+ T cells sorted from blood. The receptors shown here come from a woman in her twenties or thirties in good health.

The chain is built from TRBV13 and TRBJ2-5, with 10 bases identical to TRBD2. Germline V gene sequence: CDR1 PRHDT, CDR2 FYEKMQ (reference sequence). CDR3 length: 16 residues. The V and J ends lost 5 bases and 1 base, in that order; junction bases with no gene match: 7. This chain's CDR3 is CASSHGASGGQETQYF. The CDR3 region has the DNA TGTGCCAGCAGCCATGGTGCTAGCGGGGGCCAAGAGACCCAGTACTTC. The variable domain in full, completed from reference TRBV13 and TRBJ2-5, reads AAGVIQSPRHLIKEKRETATLKCYPIPRHDTVYWYQQGPGQDPQFLISFYEKMQSDKGSIPDRFSAQQFSDYHSELNMSSLELGDSALYFCASSHGASGGQETQYFGPGTRLLVL.

The chain recombines TRBV10-3 with TRBJ2-2; D is unresolved. Germline CDR1 and CDR2: ENHRY and SYGVKD. V shed 0 bases and J shed 9 bases, with 5 bases lying between them. The CDR3 length is 12 residues. The CDR3 sequence: CAISESSRELFF. In DNA, the CDR3 is TGTGCCATCAGTGAGTCTTCCCGGGAGCTGTTTTTT.

The chain carries TRBV7-6 and TRBJ1-6; D remains unclear. The CDR3 sequence is 13 residues long. Deletions cut 5 bases from V and 7 bases from J, with 9 bases between. Germline V gives CDR1 SGHVS, CDR2 FNYEAQ. The CDR3 nucleotides read TGTGCCAGCAGCCCGTTGGGGAATTCACCCCTCCACTTT. This codes for CASSPLGNSPLHF. Together with reference TRBV7-6 and TRBJ1-6, the CDR3 gives the full variable domain: GAGVSQSPRYKVTKRGQDVALRCDPISGHVSLYWYRQALGQGPEFLTYFNYEAQQDKSGLPNDRFSAERPEGSISTLTIQRTEQRDSAMYRCASSPLGNSPLHFGNGTRLTVT.

This clone was counted between two and nine times. The chain links TRBV7-2 to TRBJ1-1; D not resolved. Germline V gives CDR1 SGHTA, CDR2 FQGNSA. This CDR3 contains 13 residues. Trimming left V 5 bases short and J 1 base short, with 8 bases between. The DNA of the CDR3 is TGTGCCAGCAGCCTGGCAGAGAACACTGAAGCTTTCTTT. Protein: CASSLAENTEAFF. The full variable domain, in which reference TRBV7-2 and TRBJ1-1 provide the parts outside the CDR3, is GAGVSQSPSNKVTEKGKDVELRCDPISGHTALYWYRQSLGQGLEFLIYFQGNSAPDKSGLPSDRFSAERTGGSVSTLTIQRTQQEDSAVYLCASSLAENTEAFFGQGTRLTVV.

The genes are TRBV2 and TRBJ1-5; 8 bases agree with TRBD1. Germline V gene sequence: CDR1 SNHLY, CDR2 FYNNEI. The V gene end was trimmed by 0 bases and the J gene end by 0 bases; junction bases not matched to a gene: 13. The CDR3 is 20 amino acids. This CDR3 reads CASSEAAGTGIFNSNQPQHF. CDR3 in DNA: TGTGCCAGCAGTGAAGCAGCTGGGACAGGAATATTCAATAGCAATCAGCCCCAGCATTTT. The full variable domain, in which reference TRBV2 and TRBJ1-5 provide the parts outside the CDR3, is EPEVTQTPSHQVTQMGQEVILRCVPISNHLYFYWYRQILGQKVEFLVSFYNNEISEKSEIFDDQFSVERPDGSNFTLKIRSTKLEDSAMYFCASSEAAGTGIFNSNQPQHFGDGTRLSIL.

J is TRBJ2-1 and V is TRBV5-1; no reliable D call. Per germline, CDR1 SGHRS and CDR2 YFSETQ. There are 14 residues in the CDR3. V was clipped by 0 bases and J by 2 bases, with 6 bases between them. The CDR3 loop is CASSLDGAYNEQFF. The CDR3, as DNA: TGCGCCAGCAGCTTGGACGGCGCCTACAATGAGCAGTTCTTC.

The rearrangement uses TRBV27 and TRBJ2-7; 7 nucleotides line up with TRBD1. J was trimmed by 6 bases and V by 6 bases; bases with no gene match: 5. The CDR3 consists of 12 residues. Germline V gene data show CDR1 as MNHEY and CDR2 as SMNVEV (reference sequence). The CDR3 here is CASRTGRREQYF. CDR3 DNA: TGTGCCAGCAGGACAGGGAGACGCGAGCAGTACTTC.

This sequence joins TRBV2 and TRBJ1-2, with TRBD1 as a possible D gene (6 bases). The V and J ends lost 0 bases and 4 bases respectively, with 24 bases between them. Looked up from germline, CDR1 is SNHLY and CDR2 is FYNNEI. This CDR3 is 19 amino acids long. This chain's CDR3 is CASSEADSSLLILGYGYTF. The DNA for the CDR3 is TGTGCCAGCAGTGAAGCGGACAGCTCGCTGTTGATACTAGGCTATGGCTACACCTTC.

This chain joins TRBV7-9 and TRBJ1-3; D may be TRBD1 (5 bases). Looked up from germline, CDR1 is SEHNR and CDR2 is FQNEAQ (reference sequence). The CDR3 is 18 amino acids. The V and J ends lost 1 base and 4 bases respectively, with 20 bases between them. The CDR3 region has the DNA TGTGCCAGCAGCTTAGTTGCAAGTTGGGACCTCGGGGGAAACACCATATATTTT. Encoded protein: CASSLVASWDLGGNTIYF.

The V gene is TRBV14, the J gene TRBJ2-3, with 8 bases matching TRBD1. The CDR3 extends over 15 amino acids. Trimming took 10 bases from V and 1 from J; bases not matched to a gene: 10. CDR1 is SGHDN and CDR2 is FVKESK in the germline V gene. The CDR3 protein is CAKDRVVFRTDTQYF. Here the CDR3 DNA reads TGTGCCAAGGACAGGGTAGTATTTCGCACAGATACGCAGTATTTT.

The chain carries TRBV7-9 and TRBJ2-1, with a possible D match to TRBD2 (5 bases). Trimming took 5 bases from V and 5 from J, leaving 16 bases between them. The CDR3 has 15 residues. Germline V gene sequence: CDR1 SEHNR, CDR2 FQNEAQ (reference sequence). CDR3 sequence: CASSQSGVRDNEQFF. The CDR3 DNA sequence: TGTGCCAGCAGCCAGTCCGGGGTAAGAGACAATGAGCAGTTCTTC.

This chain uses TRBV5-6 with TRBJ1-2; possible D gene TRBD1, 5 bases. The V end lost 2 bases, the J end lost 6 bases, and 14 bases lay between the germline ends. Germline CDR1 is SGHDT and CDR2 is YYEEEE. CDR3 length equals 14 residues. The CDR3 region has the DNA TGTGCCAGCAGCTTTAGGGACGCCTACAATGGCTACACCTTC. Its protein product is CASSFRDAYNGYTF.

The V gene is TRBV7-9, the J gene TRBJ1-1, with D uncertain. V was clipped by 1 base and J by 7 bases, with 10 bases between them. Per germline, CDR1 SEHNR and CDR2 FQNEAQ (reference sequence). The CDR3 length is 13 residues. This CDR3 reads CASSLVVGDEAFF. The DNA for the CDR3 is TGTGCCAGCAGCTTAGTCGTCGGAGATGAAGCTTTCTTT. The whole variable domain, filled in from reference TRBV7-9 and TRBJ1-1, reads DTGVSQNPRHKITKRGQNVTFRCDPISEHNRLYWYRQTLGQGPEFLTYFQNEAQLEKSRLLSDRFSAERPKGSFSTLEIQRTEQGDSAMYLCASSLVVGDEAFFGQGTRLTVV.

The CDR3 sequence is CASSDRTSGRSYEQYF. CDR3 DNA sequence: TGCGCCAGCAGCGATCGGACTAGCGGGAGGTCCTACGAGCAGTACTTC. The chain is built from TRBV4-1 and TRBJ2-7; 14 positions match TRBD2. V shed 5 bases and J 1 base; nucleotides not matched to a gene: 4. The germline V gene has CDR1 MGHRA and CDR2 YSYEKL. CDR3 length: 16 amino acids.

The chain uses TRBV28 and TRBJ2-1; possible D gene TRBD1, 6 bases. Germline values: CDR1 MDHEN, CDR2 SYDVKM. The CDR3 has 15 residues. Trimming removed 6 bases from V and 0 bases from J, with 12 bases in between. This CDR3 reads CASSHRESSYNEQFF. The CDR3 nucleotides read TGTGCCAGCAGCCACAGGGAGAGCTCCTACAATGAGCAGTTCTTC.

This clone was detected only once. The junction does not match germline at one end; this may be a read error. This chain links TRBV5-1 with TRBJ2-7; 12 bases fit TRBD2. This CDR3 spans 15 amino acids. The germline V gene has CDR1 SGHRS and CDR2 YFSETQ. CDR3 loop: CASSLGGLTSGSALF. In DNA form, the CDR3 reads TGCGCCAGCAGCTTGGGAGGGTTGACTAGCGGGAGCGCGCTATTC.

This clone was seen once. The chain links TRBV14 to TRBJ2-5; either TRBD1 or TRBD2 may supply D (5 bases each). The CDR3 is 18 amino acids. V lost 0 bases and J lost 2, with 19 bases in between. Per germline, CDR1 SGHDN and CDR2 FVKESK. CDR3 residues: CASSQDDQPNWGQETQYF. CDR3 nucleotides: TGTGCCAGCAGCCAAGATGATCAGCCCAATTGGGGGCAAGAGACCCAGTACTTC. Filled out from reference TRBV14 and TRBJ2-5, the complete variable domain reads EAGVTQFPSHSVIEKGQTVTLRCDPISGHDNLYWYRRVMGKEIKFLLHFVKESKQDESGMPNNRFLAERTGGTYSTLKVQPAELEDSGVYFCASSQDDQPNWGQETQYFGPGTRLLVL.

The chain joins TRBV4-1 to TRBJ2-7; 8 nucleotides match TRBD1. J lost 6 bases, V lost 3 bases, and 7 bases had no gene match. CDR1 and CDR2 (germline): MGHRA, YSYEKL. This CDR3 is 14 amino acids long. The CDR3 coding sequence is TGCGCCAGCAGCCAGCGAGGACAGGGAGCCGAGCAGTACTTC. Translated: CASSQRGQGAEQYF.

The chain has TRBV5-4 and TRBJ2-1; no clear D gene. Germline V gives CDR1 SGHNT, CDR2 YYREEE (reference sequence). Deletions cut 2 bases from V and 10 bases from J, with 7 bases between. CDR3 length: 11 residues. CDR3 nucleotide sequence: TGTGCCAGCAGCTTTACCAGCGAGCAGTTCTTC. It is translated as CASSFTSEQFF.

The V and J genes are TRBV7-9 and TRBJ2-7; D is uncertain. Germline V gives CDR1 SEHNR, CDR2 FQNEAQ (reference sequence). The CDR3 runs 14 residues. Trimming stripped 3 bases from V and 4 bases from J, with 13 bases between. The CDR3 nucleotides are TGTGCCAGCAGCTTGACGGTAGGCCTTTACGAGCAGTACTTC. It specifies CASSLTVGLYEQYF.

The J gene is TRBJ2-5, the V gene TRBV28; 7 nucleotides align to TRBD1. CDR3 length: 14 residues. The V and J ends lost 6 bases and 9 bases, in that order; junction bases with no gene match: 13. Germline V CDR1 and CDR2: MDHEN, SYDVKM. In DNA form, the CDR3 reads TGTGCCAGCAGAAAGACAGGGCCCCCTGGGGCCCAGTACTTC. It is translated as CASRKTGPPGAQYF.

The chain couples TRBV29-1 to TRBJ1-4, with no clear D. V was trimmed by 0 bases and J by 8 bases, leaving 10 bases between them. CDR3 length equals 13 residues. CDR1 and CDR2 (germline): SQVTM, ANQGSEA. CDR3 nucleotides: TGCAGCGTTGAAGATAGGGTCGAGGAAAAACTGTTTTTT. Protein sequence: CSVEDRVEEKLFF.

This clone was counted only a few times. This chain uses TRBV5-5 with TRBJ2-6, with D possibly matching TRBD1 (5 bases). The ends were cut back, 0 bases at V and 1 base at J, with 14 bases in the middle. The CDR3 is 18 residues long. The germline CDR1 and CDR2 sequences are SGHKS and YYEKEE (reference sequence). The CDR3 DNA reads as TGTGCCAGCAGCTTGGTCTGGGGCGCGACGTCTGGGGCCAACGTCCTGACTTTC. Its translation is CASSLVWGATSGANVLTF.

The J gene is TRBJ2-1, the V gene TRBV7-6; 7 nucleotides align to TRBD2. This CDR3 is 14 amino acids long. The germline CDR1 and CDR2 sequences are SGHVS and FNYEAQ. V lost 4 bases to trimming and J lost 5 bases; unmatched junction nucleotides: 5. The CDR3 coding sequence is TGTGCCAGCAGCTCCCCCGGGACTAACAATGAGCAGTTCTTC. Protein sequence: CASSSPGTNNEQFF.

The chain recombines TRBV2 with TRBJ1-4; D is perhaps TRBD1 (6 bases). The CDR3 consists of 16 residues. Germline V gives CDR1 SNHLY, CDR2 FYNNEI. V lost 9 bases and J lost 1, with 18 bases in between. The CDR3 loop is CASAGVEGGTNEKLFF. The CDR3 DNA reads TGTGCCAGTGCAGGGGTTGAGGGGGGAACTAATGAAAAACTGTTTTTT.

This rearrangement joins TRBV19 to TRBJ1-3; D remains unclear. The germline V gene has CDR1 LNHDA and CDR2 SQIVND (reference sequence). V was pared by 5 bases and J by 1 base, with 12 bases between. This CDR3 contains 15 residues. The CDR3 DNA reads TGTGCCAGTAGTCACCCGGACTATTCTGGAAACACCATATATTTT. Protein product: CASSHPDYSGNTIYF.

The V gene is TRBV5-1, the J gene TRBJ2-1; maybe TRBD1 (5 bases). This CDR3 has 15 residues. V lost 0 bases to trimming and J lost 2 bases, with 9 bases between them. Germline V gene data show CDR1 as SGHRS and CDR2 as YFSETQ. CDR3 region: CASSLEWGTYNEQFF. Written as DNA, the CDR3 is TGCGCCAGCAGCTTGGAGTGGGGCACCTACAATGAGCAGTTCTTC.

The chain carries TRBV15 and TRBJ2-6, with D unresolved. The CDR3 sequence is 17 residues long. Deletions cut 0 bases from V and 0 bases from J, with 9 bases between. The germline CDR1 and CDR2 sequences are LNHNV and YYDKDF (reference sequence). This chain's CDR3 is CATSRDSQNSGANVLTF. The CDR3 DNA reads TGTGCCACCAGCAGAGATAGCCAGAACTCTGGGGCCAACGTCCTGACTTTC.

With regard to this clone: The same CDR3 is also encoded by other DNA sequences in this sample. The chain couples TRBV5-6 to TRBJ2-3; D is uncertain. Germline V gives CDR1 SGHDT, CDR2 YYEEEE. The CDR3 sequence is 13 residues long. The V end lost 0 bases, the J end lost 0 bases, and 2 bases lay between the germline ends. CDR3 sequence: CASSLGSTDTQYF. DNA for the CDR3: TGTGCCAGCAGCTTGGGTAGCACAGATACGCAGTATTTT.

This clone was counted between two and nine times. The chain links TRBV7-9 to TRBJ2-7; 11 bases are a match to TRBD1. Germline V CDR1 and CDR2: SEHNR, FQNEAQ (reference sequence). This CDR3 has 15 residues. Trimming took 5 bases from V and 4 from J; bases not matched to a gene: 7. The CDR3 sequence: CASSSGQGALYEQYF. DNA for the CDR3: TGTGCCAGCAGCAGTGGACAGGGGGCTTTGTACGAGCAGTACTTC.